The present TCR beta chain was sequenced within a study of T cell responses to AZD1222 COVID-19 vaccine. For the study at large: Researchers grouped second doses given at about 4 or about 12 weeks into one pool.

Trimming cost V 3 bases and J 4 bases, with 13 bases left between them. The length of the CDR3 is 14 residues. Germline V CDR1 and CDR2: SGHNT, YYREEE (reference sequence). Sequencing used immunoSEQ multiplex PCR; TCRdb keeps in-frame clones, though not all of them. The data contain about 92,000 clones, roughly 90% of them singletons. The source is an adult in good health. The sample was peripheral blood, taken on day 0 of AZD1222 vaccination. The chain joins TRBV5-4 to TRBJ1-2, with D tentatively TRBD1 (6 bases). For the CDR3, the DNA is TGTGCCAGCAGCTCCCCAGACAGGCCCTATGGCTACACCTTC. Translation: CASSSPDRPYGYTF.